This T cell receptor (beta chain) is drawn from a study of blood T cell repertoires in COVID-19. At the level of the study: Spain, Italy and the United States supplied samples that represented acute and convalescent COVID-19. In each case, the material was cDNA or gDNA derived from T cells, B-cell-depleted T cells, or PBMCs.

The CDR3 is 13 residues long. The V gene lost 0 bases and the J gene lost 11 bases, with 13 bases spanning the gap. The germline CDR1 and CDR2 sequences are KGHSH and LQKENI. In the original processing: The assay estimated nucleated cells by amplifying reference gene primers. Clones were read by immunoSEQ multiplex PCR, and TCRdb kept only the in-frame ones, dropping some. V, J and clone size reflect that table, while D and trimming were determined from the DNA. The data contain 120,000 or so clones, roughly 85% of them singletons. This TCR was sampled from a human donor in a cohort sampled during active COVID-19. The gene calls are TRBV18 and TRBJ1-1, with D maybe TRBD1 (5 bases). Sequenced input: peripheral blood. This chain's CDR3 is CASSPPTYSGAFF. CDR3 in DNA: TGTGCCAGCTCACCACCTACTTATTCAGGGGCTTTCTTT. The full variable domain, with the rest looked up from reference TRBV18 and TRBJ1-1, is NAGVMQNPRHLVRRRGQEARLRCSPMKGHSHVYWYRQLPEEGLKFMVYLQKENIIDESGMPKERFSAEFPKEGPSILRIQQVVRGDSAAYFCASSPPTYSGAFFGQGTRLTVV.